The 18 T cell receptor beta chains given below trace back to one sample, sequenced in a study of early stage breast cancer tumors. The data were produced by immunoSEQ multiplex PCR, yet TCRdb's version contains in-frame clones alone and is incomplete. This table holds 35,000 to 45,000 clones, over 70% found once. Sequencing was performed on blood. All receptors derive from a person in their sixties or seventies with breast cancer.

This clone was seen only once. CDR3 protein: CASSYDSSAGNTIYF. CDR3 DNA: TGTGCCAGCAGTTACGACAGCAGCGCTGGAAACACCATATATTTT. V usage is TRBV6-5 and J usage is TRBJ1-3; weak D call: TRBD1 (5 bases). Germline V gene data show CDR1 as MNHEY and CDR2 as SVGAGI. CDR3 length: 15 residues. The V end was cut by 2 bases, the J end by 2 bases, with 10 bases between.

This clone was counted a single time. This chain joins TRBV2 and TRBJ2-7; 8 bases line up with TRBD1. This CDR3 comprises 12 residues. CDR1 and CDR2 (germline): SNHLY, FYNNEI. Germline trimming cut 7 bases from V and 4 bases from J; bases unmatched to any gene: 3. The DNA for the CDR3 is TGTGCCAGCACGGACAGGGTGTACGAGCAGTACTTC. Its protein product is CASTDRVYEQYF.

This sequence joins TRBV5-5 and TRBJ2-1; the match to TRBD2 covers 14 bases. V trimming: 3 bases; J trimming: 8 bases; junction bases outside the gene matches: 13. Germline lookup yields CDR1 SGHKS and CDR2 YYEKEE (reference sequence). This CDR3 comprises 18 residues. CDR3 DNA sequence: TGTGCCAGCAGCTCCGGACTAGCGGGAGGACACCGGGGGTATGAGCAGTTCTTC. It encodes CASSSGLAGGHRGYEQFF.

This clone has a handful of counts. The chain joins TRBV5-6 to TRBJ1-6; D remains ambiguous. Looked up from germline, CDR1 is SGHDT and CDR2 is YYEEEE. The CDR3 covers 14 residues. V gave up 7 bases and J gave up 8 bases, with 16 bases separating them. This chain's CDR3 is CASRRVADYSPLHF. The CDR3 coding sequence is TGTGCCAGCCGCCGGGTTGCCGATTATTCACCCCTCCACTTT. The variable domain in full, completed from reference TRBV5-6 and TRBJ1-6, reads DAGVTQSPTHLIKTRGQQVTLRCSPKSGHDTVSWYQQALGQGPQFIFQYYEEEERQRGNFPDRFSGHQFPNYSSELNVNALLLGDSALYLCASRRVADYSPLHFGNGTRLTVT.

The V gene is TRBV6-1, the J gene TRBJ1-5; D may be TRBD1 (6 bases). V lost 6 bases, J lost 2 bases, and 11 bases lay in between. The CDR3 has 14 amino acids. The V gene's germline CDR1 is MNHNS and CDR2 SASEGT. The DNA of the CDR3 is TGTGCCAGCAGGGAGACAGGAGGCAATCAGCCCCAGCATTTT. Protein sequence: CASRETGGNQPQHF.

The chain combines TRBV7-6 with TRBJ1-1, with unresolved D. This CDR3 is built from 13 residues. CDR1 and CDR2 from the germline V gene are SGHVS and FNYEAQ. Trimming removed 1 base from V and 3 bases from J, with 6 bases in between. The CDR3 sequence is CASSLELHTEAFF. The CDR3 coding sequence is TGTGCCAGCAGCTTAGAACTACACACTGAAGCTTTCTTT.

The chain carries TRBV4-1 and TRBJ1-2, with 8 bases lining up with TRBD1. V lost 1 base to trimming and J lost 8 bases; unmatched junction nucleotides: 3. This CDR3 is 13 amino acids long. Germline CDR1 and CDR2: MGHRA and YSYEKL. This chain's CDR3 is CASSQGTGRGYTF. The CDR3 DNA reads TGCGCCAGCAGCCAAGGGACAGGGAGGGGCTACACCTTC.

This clone was found once. This rearrangement joins TRBV28 to TRBJ2-2, with 7 nucleotides matching TRBD2. The V gene end was trimmed by 5 bases and the J gene end by 3 bases; junction bases not matched to a gene: 9. Germline CDR1 MDHEN, CDR2 SYDVKM. The CDR3 runs to 16 residues. CDR3 protein: CASSPLVGRDTGELFF. For the CDR3, the DNA is TGTGCCAGCAGTCCCCTAGTGGGGAGGGACACCGGGGAGCTGTTTTTT.

The CDR3 loop reads CASSPQRGYYGYTF. Written as DNA, the CDR3 is TGTGCCAGCTCACCACAGCGGGGTTACTATGGCTACACCTTC. V gene TRBV18 combines with J gene TRBJ1-2; the D is unclear. The CDR3 runs 14 residues. V was trimmed by 1 base and J by 3 bases, leaving 9 bases between them. Germline loops: CDR1 KGHSH, CDR2 LQKENI.

The rearrangement links TRBV6-5 to TRBJ1-1; D unresolved. The germline gives CDR1 MNHEY, CDR2 SVGAGI. The ends were cut back, 4 bases at V and 1 base at J, with 7 bases in the middle. The CDR3 runs 13 residues. In DNA, the CDR3 is TGTGCCAGCAGTTTCAGATGGAACACTGAAGCTTTCTTT. Translation: CASSFRWNTEAFF.

The chain joins TRBV11-1 to TRBJ1-2; D is ambiguous. Per the germline V gene, CDR1 is SGHAT and CDR2 is FQDESV (reference sequence). The CDR3 extends over 15 amino acids. Trimming stripped 1 base from V and 2 bases from J, with 11 bases between. The CDR3 sequence: CASSLVSKWNYGYTF. The CDR3 DNA follows: TGTGCCAGCAGCTTAGTTTCTAAGTGGAACTATGGCTACACCTTC.

This rearrangement joins TRBV19 to TRBJ1-2; D possibly corresponds to TRBD1 (6 bases). In germline, CDR1 is LNHDA, CDR2 SQIVND (reference sequence). This CDR3 region has 15 residues. The V and J ends lost 6 bases and 1 base respectively, with 15 bases between them. The CDR3: CASSSNRVNNYGYTF. The CDR3 DNA reads as TGTGCCAGTAGCAGTAACAGGGTCAATAACTATGGCTACACCTTC.

V usage is TRBV11-3 and J usage is TRBJ2-1; D is tentatively TRBD1 or TRBD2 (6 bases each). The CDR3 has 17 amino acids. Per the germline V gene, CDR1 is SGHNT and CDR2 is YENEEA. The ends were cut back, 5 bases at V and 0 bases at J, with 17 bases in the middle. DNA of the CDR3: TGTGCCAGCAGCCCGGGGATTGGAGGGGGCTCCTACAATGAGCAGTTCTTC. Its protein is CASSPGIGGGSYNEQFF. Full variable domain (rest looked up from reference TRBV11-3 and TRBJ2-1): EAGVVQSPRYKIIEKKQPVAFWCNPISGHNTLYWYLQNLGQGPELLIRYENEEAVDDSQLPKDRFSAERLKGVDSTLKIQPAELGDSAVYLCASSPGIGGGSYNEQFFGPGTRLTVL.

The chain couples TRBV28 to TRBJ2-7, with a tentative D call TRBD1 (5 bases). The V and J ends lost 4 bases and 0 bases respectively, with 16 bases between them. Per germline, CDR1 MDHEN and CDR2 SYDVKM. This CDR3 spans 16 amino acids. Here the CDR3 reads CASSSPDKRGSYEQYF. The CDR3 DNA is TGTGCCAGCAGTTCCCCGGACAAACGAGGCTCCTACGAGCAGTACTTC.

This clone occurred a few times. This chain uses TRBV7-8 with TRBJ1-6, with D maybe TRBD1 (6 bases). This CDR3 comprises 16 residues. The V and J ends lost 5 bases and 2 bases respectively, with 13 bases between them. Per the germline V gene, CDR1 is SGHVS and CDR2 is FQNEAQ. This CDR3 reads CASSPRRGTYNSPLHF. DNA for the CDR3: TGTGCCAGCAGCCCCCGGAGGGGGACCTATAATTCACCCCTCCACTTT.

This clone has more than one count but fewer than ten. The chain combines TRBV21-1 with TRBJ2-2; the table's TRBD1 call for D was not verified on the DNA. TRBV21-1 is a pseudogene. The CDR3 covers 16 residues. CDR3 sequence: CASSRPGQENTGELFF. As DNA, the CDR3 is TGTGCCAGCAGCAGGCCGGGACAGGAGAACACCGGGGAGCTGTTTTTT.

J is TRBJ1-4 and V is TRBV2, with TRBD1 identical over 7 bases. The CDR3 sequence is 14 residues long. V lost 4 bases and J lost 6; bases outside the gene matches: 5. Per the germline V gene, CDR1 is SNHLY and CDR2 is FYNNEI. The CDR3 DNA reads TGTGCCAGCAGTGTCCCAGGGGGAGATGAAAAACTGTTTTTT. This encodes CASSVPGGDEKLFF.

This clone was detected only a few times. The chain links TRBV6-1 to TRBJ1-2, with a tentative D call TRBD1 (6 bases). This CDR3 has 14 amino acids. The V gene lost 4 bases and the J gene lost 8 bases, with 17 bases spanning the gap. Germline V gene lookup returns CDR1 MNHNS and CDR2 SASEGT. The DNA for the CDR3 is TGTGCCAGCAGTGGGCCGGGACATAATGTGGGCTACACCTTC. Its translation: CASSGPGHNVGYTF.